The 27 T cell receptor beta chains given below trace back to one sample, sequenced in a study of shared clonotypes between healthy human individuals. Some clones are missing from TCRdb's copy, which holds only in-frame ones; the method was immunoSEQ multiplex PCR. This repertoire shows about 380,000 clones, around 96% found once; its top ten account for 0.32%. The sequenced material came from memory CD8+ T cells sorted from blood. Subset of the sample: CD45RO+ cells pooled with CCR7-negative TemRA cells. These receptors all come from a man aged 25 to 40 in good health.

The V gene is TRBV2, the J gene TRBJ2-4; D may be TRBD2 (6 bases). Germline V gene sequence: CDR1 SNHLY, CDR2 FYNNEI. The CDR3 loop spans 15 amino acids. V was pared by 5 bases and J by 4 bases, with 15 bases between. In DNA form, the CDR3 reads TGTGCCAGCAGTACTCTCGGGGAGGATAAAAACATTCAGTACTTC. It specifies CASSTLGEDKNIQYF.

The chain joins TRBV30 to TRBJ2-1, with D possibly TRBD2 on 5 matching bases. Trimming removed 6 bases from V and 0 bases from J, with 9 bases in between. The CDR3 sequence is 13 residues long. CDR1 GTSNPN and CDR2 SVGIG come from the germline V gene (reference sequence). As DNA, the CDR3 is TGTGCCTGCCTGGACTCCTCCTACAATGAGCAGTTCTTC. The encoded protein is CACLDSSYNEQFF.

V usage is TRBV4-1 and J usage is TRBJ2-1, with TRBD2 matching 12 bases. J lost 3 bases, V lost 0 bases, and 0 bases had no gene match. The CDR3 has 16 residues. Germline-derived CDR1 and CDR2 are MGHRA and YSYEKL. The CDR3 sequence is CASSQEGLAGYNEQFF. In DNA, the CDR3 is TGCGCCAGCAGCCAAGAGGGACTAGCGGGCTACAATGAGCAGTTCTTC.

The V call is TRBV28, the J call TRBJ2-5; TRBD2 might be the D (5 bases). Germline assignment: CDR1 MDHEN and CDR2 SYDVKM. The CDR3 has 13 residues. The germline V and J ends were trimmed by 6 bases and 2 bases, with 10 bases remaining between them. Here the CDR3 reads CASRAGLQETQYF. The CDR3 coding sequence is TGTGCCAGCAGGGCCGGACTGCAAGAGACCCAGTACTTC.

The rearrangement links TRBV30 to TRBJ1-1; 7 bases are shared with TRBD1. V lost 1 base, J lost 6 bases, and 11 bases stayed unmatched. CDR3 size: 15 residues. CDR1 GTSNPN and CDR2 SVGIG come from the germline V gene (reference sequence). This CDR3 is CAWSGNHRGQAEAFF. The CDR3 region has the DNA TGTGCCTGGAGTGGAAACCACAGGGGTCAGGCTGAAGCTTTCTTT.

The rearrangement links TRBV27 to TRBJ2-1; 9 positions match TRBD1. V gave up 2 bases and J gave up 7 bases; unmatched junction bases: 6. Germline V gene sequence: CDR1 MNHEY, CDR2 SMNVEV (reference sequence). There are 15 residues in the CDR3. The CDR3, as DNA: TGTGCCAGCAGTTTACTCGGACAGGGGAGGAATGAGCAGTTCTTC. Protein sequence: CASSLLGQGRNEQFF.

The V gene is TRBV6-1, the J gene TRBJ2-4; no firm D call. The V gene lost 2 bases and the J gene lost 16 bases, with 9 bases spanning the gap. Germline CDR1 MNHNS, CDR2 SASEGT. The CDR3 has 10 residues. Here the CDR3 DNA reads TGTGCCAGCAGTGAAAGGGTGCCCTACTTC. The encoded protein is CASSERVPYF.

The chain employs TRBV4-2 and TRBJ2-4, with 9 nucleotides matching TRBD2. The CDR3 is 15 residues long. Per germline, CDR1 LGHNA and CDR2 YNFKEQ. Trimming cost V 1 base and J 8 bases; bases outside gene matches: 6. CDR3: CASSQVVAGDDIQYF. In DNA, the CDR3 is TGTGCCAGCAGCCAAGTCGTAGCGGGAGACGACATTCAGTACTTC.

The chain recombines TRBV7-2 with TRBJ2-7; D call uncertain. Trimming removed 2 bases from V and 5 bases from J, with 16 bases in between. This CDR3 contains 15 residues. Germline CDR1 reads SGHTA; CDR2 reads FQGNSA. The CDR3 region has the DNA TGTGCCAGCAGCTTAATGTATGGTAGTCTCCACGAGCAGTACTTC. It yields the protein CASSLMYGSLHEQYF.

Details on this clone: Germline and junction disagree at one end, which may indicate a read error. The chain has TRBV7-7 and TRBJ2-1; D is perhaps TRBD1 (7 bases). CDR1 SSHAT and CDR2 FNYEAQ come from the germline V gene (reference sequence). CDR3 length: 18 residues. DNA of the CDR3: TGTGCTAGCAGCCGAGACAGGGCTAGGGGGGTAGACCTTAATGAGCAGTTCTTC. Residues: CASSRDRARGVDLNEQFF.

The chain's CDR3 is CSVAGGEQFF. The CDR3 bases are TGCAGCGTTGCAGGAGGGGAGCAGTTCTTC. This chain links TRBV29-1 with TRBJ2-1; possibly TRBD2 for D (6 bases). Trimming took off 4 bases at V and 10 bases at J, with 8 bases between the two ends. Germline V CDR1 and CDR2: SQVTM, ANQGSEA. The length of the CDR3 is 10 residues.

The chain recombines TRBV13 with TRBJ2-5; D perhaps matches TRBD2 (6 bases). The CDR3 extends over 13 amino acids. The V end was cut by 5 bases, the J end by 4 bases, with 11 bases between. Germline loops: CDR1 PRHDT, CDR2 FYEKMQ (reference sequence). Written as DNA, the CDR3 is TGTGCCAGCAGCCCGACTAGGAGAGAGACCCAGTACTTC. Its translation: CASSPTRRETQYF.

The chain is built from TRBV9 and TRBJ2-3, with TRBD2 identical over 14 bases. Germline V lookup: CDR1 SGDLS, CDR2 YYNGEE. Trimming took 0 bases from V and 6 from J; bases not matched to a gene: 3. The CDR3 totals 16 residues. CDR3 amino acids: CASSVGTSGRMDTQYF. As DNA, the CDR3 is TGTGCCAGCAGCGTAGGGACTAGCGGGAGGATGGATACGCAGTATTTT.

The J gene is TRBJ2-2, the V gene TRBV4-1; 9 bases fit TRBD2. This CDR3 has 14 residues. Germline V gene lookup returns CDR1 MGHRA and CDR2 YSYEKL. V dropped 3 bases and J dropped 5; count of bases not matched to a gene: 1. CDR3 loop: CASSQLAGTGELFF. CDR3 nucleotides: TGCGCCAGCAGCCAGCTAGCGGGAACCGGGGAGCTGTTTTTT.

The V gene is TRBV11-1, the J gene TRBJ2-7; a weak D match, TRBD1 (7 bases). V was clipped by 5 bases and J by 5 bases, with 19 bases between them. This CDR3 has 15 amino acids. Per the germline V gene, CDR1 is SGHAT and CDR2 is FQDESV (reference sequence). CDR3 bases: TGTGCCAGCAGCCCAGGGGGGCAGGGGAAGAACGAGCAGTACTTC. Translation: CASSPGGQGKNEQYF. The full variable domain, rest sourced from reference TRBV11-1 and TRBJ2-7, is EAEVAQSPRYKITEKSQAVAFWCDPISGHATLYWYRQILGQGPELLVQFQDESVVDDSQLPKDRFSAERLKGVDSTLKIQPAELGDSAMYLCASSPGGQGKNEQYFGPGTRLTVT.

The J gene is TRBJ1-1, the V gene TRBV5-8; D is unresolved. The V gene lost 0 bases and the J gene lost 1 base, with 4 bases spanning the gap. This CDR3 comprises 13 residues. The germline V gene has CDR1 SGHTS and CDR2 YDEGEE. CDR3 sequence reads: CASSLDANTEAFF. The CDR3 nucleotides are TGTGCCAGCAGCTTGGATGCGAACACTGAAGCTTTCTTT.

The chain has TRBV7-9 and TRBJ2-5, with TRBD2 as a possible D gene (6 bases). The CDR3 sequence is 13 residues long. CDR1 and CDR2 from the germline V gene are SEHNR and FQNEAQ (reference sequence). The V end lost 2 bases, the J end lost 3 bases, and 7 bases lay between the germline ends. DNA for the CDR3: TGTGCCAGCAGCTTACTAGCGAAAGAGACCCAGTACTTC. It specifies CASSLLAKETQYF.

The chain links TRBV19 to TRBJ2-5; TRBD1 matches 9 bases. Trimming removed 4 bases from V and 2 bases from J; junction bases left unmatched: 11. Germline CDR1 and CDR2: LNHDA and SQIVND (reference sequence). This CDR3 contains 17 residues. CDR3 DNA: TGTGCCAGTAGTACTCTCCCGGGACAGGGTGGGCAAGAGACCCAGTACTTC. Amino acids: CASSTLPGQGGQETQYF.

The V call is TRBV29-1, the J call TRBJ2-1; TRBD1 matches 10 bases. This CDR3 is 12 amino acids long. Looked up from germline, CDR1 is SQVTM and CDR2 is ANQGSEA. With 7 bases clipped from V and 9 bases from J, the junction kept 6 bases outside the gene matches. In nucleotides, the CDR3 is TGCAGCGGCCGACAGGGGGCCGGTGAGCAGTTCTTC. It encodes CSGRQGAGEQFF.

V is TRBV2 and J is TRBJ1-5, with 7 bases lining up with TRBD1. The CDR3 contains 14 residues. Trimming cost V 8 bases and J 4 bases; bases outside gene matches: 8. The V gene's germline CDR1 is SNHLY and CDR2 FYNNEI. The CDR3 nucleotides are TGTGCCAGCTCCCCGGGACAGCTGAATCAGCCCCAGCATTTT. Translation: CASSPGQLNQPQHF.

V usage is TRBV29-1 and J usage is TRBJ1-2; D unclear. This CDR3 is 15 amino acids long. Trimming removed 0 bases at V and 3 bases at J, with 14 bases between. Per germline, CDR1 SQVTM and CDR2 ANQGSEA. CDR3 sequence reads: CSVEDPPGRDYGYTF. CDR3 nucleotide sequence: TGCAGCGTTGAAGATCCGCCGGGGAGAGACTATGGCTACACCTTC.

The genes are TRBV5-8 and TRBJ1-5; D gene uncertain. The CDR3 runs to 13 residues. CDR1 is SGHTS and CDR2 is YDEGEE in the germline V gene. The germline V and J ends were trimmed by 6 bases and 1 base, with 8 bases remaining between them. CDR3 protein: CASTGGSNQPQHF. For the CDR3, the DNA is TGTGCCAGCACGGGAGGGAGCAATCAGCCCCAGCATTTT.

This rearrangement joins TRBV7-2 to TRBJ2-3; unclear D gene. The V end was cut by 0 bases, the J end by 0 bases, with 19 bases between. Looked up from germline, CDR1 is SGHTA and CDR2 is FQGNSA. This CDR3 is 19 amino acids long. CDR3 amino acids: CASSLALQRGGSSTDTQYF. In DNA, the CDR3 is TGTGCCAGCAGCTTAGCACTTCAGAGAGGCGGTTCTAGCACAGATACGCAGTATTTT.

The chain uses TRBV11-2 and TRBJ2-7; tentative D call: TRBD2 (5 bases). The length of the CDR3 is 13 residues. CDR1 is SGHAT, CDR2 FQNNGV, per germline. V was cut by 3 bases and J by 2 bases, with 8 bases left in between. CDR3 in DNA: TGTGCCAGCAGCTTGATCGGGGCCTACGAGCAGTACTTC. Translating gives CASSLIGAYEQYF.

This chain links TRBV28 with TRBJ2-1; TRBD2 matches at 7 bases. Germline CDR1 MDHEN, CDR2 SYDVKM. V shed 6 bases, J shed 10 bases, and the junction held 15 bases outside the gene matches. The CDR3 loop spans 15 amino acids. CDR3 DNA: TGTGCCAGCAGGGGAACTAGCGCATCAACCGAAGAGCAGTTCTTC. This sequence encodes CASRGTSASTEEQFF.

Comments on this clone: Germline is not matched at one junction end, which may reflect a read error. The V call is TRBV5-4, the J call TRBJ2-1, with TRBD2 identical over 13 bases. Germline V lookup: CDR1 SGHNT, CDR2 YYREEE (reference sequence). This CDR3 contains 12 residues. Written as DNA, the CDR3 is TGTGCCAGCAGCTTAGGACTAGCGGGAGAGCTCTTC. Residues: CASSLGLAGELF.

The chain combines TRBV6-1 with TRBJ2-7; 11 bases fit TRBD1. V trimming: 5 bases; J trimming: 4 bases; junction bases outside the gene matches: 7. There are 15 residues in the CDR3. CDR1 and CDR2 (germline): MNHNS, SASEGT. The CDR3 is CASSSRDRGLYEQYF. In nucleotides, the CDR3 is TGTGCCAGCAGTTCCCGGGACAGGGGGTTATACGAGCAGTACTTC.